Sequencing of this TCR beta chain was carried out in a study of human T cells and chemical hapten exposure (dated by TCRdb to about 2021). Context from the whole study: For sensitization, 2% DPC in acetone was applied to a roughly 2 cm by roughly 2 cm area of upper inner arm skin. Patient blood was sampled pre-sensitization (week 0) and at 2, 6 and about 24 weeks after DPC sensitization. Patch testing was performed on the upper back with Finn chambers containing 0.01% DPC, and the patch tests were scored after 6 days according to International Contact Dermatitis Research Group standards. For TCR sequencing, blood came from 25 to 30 alopecia patients at anywhere from one to four time points (pre-sensitization, 2, 6 and 24 weeks). The patient cohort, mostly female, included alopecia areata with under or over 50% scalp involvement, alopecia totalis and alopecia universalis. Libraries were pooled for sequencing, and variation in per-sample TCR yields was attributed mainly to small differences in library volumes within the pool. The study tracked peripheral blood TCR repertoire changes in vivo during primary and secondary sensitization to the hapten diphenylcyclopropenone (DPC) in alopecia patients. Weekly therapeutic DPC doses were additionally applied to the scalp of patients throughout the roughly 23-week study period. The study at large found these results: Compared with pre-sensitization or healthy control sets, expanded TCRs formed significantly more large CDR3 similarity clusters, which is consistent with antigen-driven responses. After repeated subsampling, changes were observed in the strength of the expansion versus patch-test correlation and in the threshold at which the correlation became significant. DPC sensitization did not change how many TCRs were above 1 in 1000 frequency, and no evidence was found of alterations in global repertoire structure. Alopecia, a presumed autoimmune disease, was present in all patients, so the immune response of the patients might differ from that of healthy individuals. The number of PT1 expanded TCRs positively correlated with patch test score, significant at thresholds 8, 16 and 32 but not 4.

V is pruned by 6 bases and J by 0 bases, leaving 6 bases of the junction without a gene match. The CDR3 holds 15 amino acids from the cysteine to the phenylalanine. Here the CDR3 DNA is all that survives: 45 bases in frame from base 1. From a lookup of the germline V gene, CDR1 and CDR2 are LGHNA and YSLEER. This clonotype was picked up one time. Its antigen remains unidentified. Base qualities were left out, and no much larger clone turns up one base away. One read alone is a weak basis. The library relied on RACE. The data were produced on a NextSeq 500. During library preparation, unique molecular identifiers were attached to individual cDNA molecules so that TCRs could be counted in a quantitative, reproducible way. For every blood RNA sample, sequencing covered both the TCR alpha and TCR beta chains. The authors' analysis ran thus. Samples had a median of about 90,000 TCRs, with a range from roughly 20,000 to 700,000. The Decombinator software suite was used to annotate the V, J and CDR3 of the TCR reads. For the PS versus PT1 abundance plots, all samples were subsampled to the same number of TCRs (28,000). TCRs were defined as expanded if absent before sensitization and observed at least eight times at the 2-week time point. TCRdb cleaned the public reads at Q25 with fastp, built clones with MiXCR and kept in-frame beta chains. Rows are unified per CDR3 protein, each entry keeping the most common DNA and genes. TCRdb assigned the V and J calls; the authors' analysis was not used. The sample table holds 100,000 or so distinct CDR3 sequences, of which 7.5% to 10% were seen once. The top ten constitute 2% to 2.5% of the sample.

The time point label on this specimen signifies: patch test 2, 6 weeks after DPC sensitization. The sample's treatment or condition label, decoded: therapeutic diphenylcyclopropenone sensitization with weekly scalp DPC. At every patch-test visit, the blood draw took place before the patch test was put on. Patients were eligible if aged 18 to 70, diagnosed with alopecia and judged suitable for DPC therapy, and pregnant patients were excluded. Total RNA was extracted from unfractionated whole blood that had been collected in Tempus Blood RNA tubes. The source of this sequence is a woman aged 40 to 49 with alopecia areata. Some clones in this sample may be carry-over from other donors' samples. The chain couples TRBV4-3 to TRBJ2-3, with TRBD2 identical over 7 junction bases. The sequencing here drew on whole blood, taken in connection with sensitization to the hapten diphenylcyclopropenone (DPC). The CDR3 reads CASRKAGTSTDTQYF. The sequence in DNA is TGCGCCAGCAGGAAAGCGGGGACTAGCACAGATACGCAGTATTTT.